Listed below are T cell receptor beta chains from one sample, sequenced in a study of blood T cell repertoires in COVID-19. Method: immunoSEQ multiplex PCR; TCRdb's copy keeps in-frame clones and lacks some. Of around 99,000 clones listed, 84% are singletons. Source material: peripheral blood. These receptors originate from a human donor in a cohort sampled during active COVID-19. Each CDR3 is given with its conserved first and last residue. Each record gives: D gene, J gene, V gene, CDR3 protein, CDR3 DNA. A D gene is named only where the DNA matches it firmly.

d_call: NA; j_call: TRBJ1-1; v_call: TRBV3-1/TRBV3-2; cdr3_aa: CASSQRQAGITEAFF; cdr3_nt: TGTGCCAGCAGCCAACGACAGGCAGGAATTACTGAAGCTTTCTTT
d_call: NA; j_call: TRBJ2-2; v_call: TRBV27; cdr3_aa: CASSLNTVPSGELFF; cdr3_nt: TGTGCCAGCAGTCTCAATACGGTCCCGTCCGGGGAGCTGTTTTTT
d_call: TRBD1; j_call: TRBJ2-1; v_call: TRBV7-8; cdr3_aa: CASSLGQGYEQFF; cdr3_nt: TGTGCCAGCAGCCTGGGACAGGGCTATGAGCAGTTCTTC
d_call: TRBD2; j_call: TRBJ2-3; v_call: TRBV2; cdr3_aa: CASLGGRRGTDTQYF; cdr3_nt: TGTGCCAGCCTTGGCGGGAGGCGAGGCACAGATACGCAGTATTTT
d_call: TRBD1; j_call: TRBJ2-2; v_call: TRBV7-2; cdr3_aa: CASSLVGTGFTGELFF; cdr3_nt: TGTGCCAGCAGCTTAGTCGGGACAGGGTTCACCGGGGAGCTGTTTTTT
d_call: NA; j_call: TRBJ2-7; v_call: TRBV11-2; cdr3_aa: CASSLGLYEQYF; cdr3_nt: TGTGCCAGCAGCTTGGGACTTTACGAGCAGTACTTC
d_call: NA; j_call: TRBJ1-3; v_call: TRBV19; cdr3_aa: CASSNTGSSGNTIYF; cdr3_nt: TGTGCCAGTAGTAATACAGGGAGCTCTGGAAACACCATATATTTT
d_call: NA; j_call: TRBJ1-2; v_call: TRBV25-1; cdr3_aa: CASSESGGNVLSGYTF; cdr3_nt: TGTGCCAGCAGTGAATCGGGAGGAAACGTTCTTTCCGGCTACACCTTC
d_call: NA; j_call: TRBJ2-7; v_call: TRBV11-2; cdr3_aa: CASSLVGGLTYEQYF; cdr3_nt: TGTGCCAGCAGCTTAGTGGGGGGACTTACCTACGAGCAGTACTTC
d_call: NA; j_call: TRBJ1-3; v_call: TRBV7-2; cdr3_aa: CASSLGTPRSGNTIYF; cdr3_nt: TGTGCCAGCAGCTTAGGGACACCCCGCTCTGGAAACACCATATATTTT
d_call: TRBD1; j_call: TRBJ1-5; v_call: TRBV6-6; cdr3_aa: CASSSIQQGPGQPQHF; cdr3_nt: TGTGCCAGCAGTTCAATCCAACAGGGGCCGGGTCAGCCCCAGCATTTT
d_call: TRBD2; j_call: TRBJ2-3; v_call: TRBV19; cdr3_aa: CASSIRGPGLASDTQYF; cdr3_nt: TGTGCCAGTAGTATCCGGGGACCGGGACTAGCGTCAGATACGCAGTATTTT
d_call: NA; j_call: TRBJ1-5; v_call: TRBV7-2; cdr3_aa: CASSLSPGSNQPQHF; cdr3_nt: TGTGCCAGCAGCTTATCCCCCGGGAGCAATCAGCCCCAGCATTTT
d_call: TRBD1; j_call: TRBJ1-2; v_call: TRBV18; cdr3_aa: CASSPPQGNNYGYTF; cdr3_nt: TGTGCCAGCTCACCACCACAGGGGAATAACTATGGCTACACCTTC